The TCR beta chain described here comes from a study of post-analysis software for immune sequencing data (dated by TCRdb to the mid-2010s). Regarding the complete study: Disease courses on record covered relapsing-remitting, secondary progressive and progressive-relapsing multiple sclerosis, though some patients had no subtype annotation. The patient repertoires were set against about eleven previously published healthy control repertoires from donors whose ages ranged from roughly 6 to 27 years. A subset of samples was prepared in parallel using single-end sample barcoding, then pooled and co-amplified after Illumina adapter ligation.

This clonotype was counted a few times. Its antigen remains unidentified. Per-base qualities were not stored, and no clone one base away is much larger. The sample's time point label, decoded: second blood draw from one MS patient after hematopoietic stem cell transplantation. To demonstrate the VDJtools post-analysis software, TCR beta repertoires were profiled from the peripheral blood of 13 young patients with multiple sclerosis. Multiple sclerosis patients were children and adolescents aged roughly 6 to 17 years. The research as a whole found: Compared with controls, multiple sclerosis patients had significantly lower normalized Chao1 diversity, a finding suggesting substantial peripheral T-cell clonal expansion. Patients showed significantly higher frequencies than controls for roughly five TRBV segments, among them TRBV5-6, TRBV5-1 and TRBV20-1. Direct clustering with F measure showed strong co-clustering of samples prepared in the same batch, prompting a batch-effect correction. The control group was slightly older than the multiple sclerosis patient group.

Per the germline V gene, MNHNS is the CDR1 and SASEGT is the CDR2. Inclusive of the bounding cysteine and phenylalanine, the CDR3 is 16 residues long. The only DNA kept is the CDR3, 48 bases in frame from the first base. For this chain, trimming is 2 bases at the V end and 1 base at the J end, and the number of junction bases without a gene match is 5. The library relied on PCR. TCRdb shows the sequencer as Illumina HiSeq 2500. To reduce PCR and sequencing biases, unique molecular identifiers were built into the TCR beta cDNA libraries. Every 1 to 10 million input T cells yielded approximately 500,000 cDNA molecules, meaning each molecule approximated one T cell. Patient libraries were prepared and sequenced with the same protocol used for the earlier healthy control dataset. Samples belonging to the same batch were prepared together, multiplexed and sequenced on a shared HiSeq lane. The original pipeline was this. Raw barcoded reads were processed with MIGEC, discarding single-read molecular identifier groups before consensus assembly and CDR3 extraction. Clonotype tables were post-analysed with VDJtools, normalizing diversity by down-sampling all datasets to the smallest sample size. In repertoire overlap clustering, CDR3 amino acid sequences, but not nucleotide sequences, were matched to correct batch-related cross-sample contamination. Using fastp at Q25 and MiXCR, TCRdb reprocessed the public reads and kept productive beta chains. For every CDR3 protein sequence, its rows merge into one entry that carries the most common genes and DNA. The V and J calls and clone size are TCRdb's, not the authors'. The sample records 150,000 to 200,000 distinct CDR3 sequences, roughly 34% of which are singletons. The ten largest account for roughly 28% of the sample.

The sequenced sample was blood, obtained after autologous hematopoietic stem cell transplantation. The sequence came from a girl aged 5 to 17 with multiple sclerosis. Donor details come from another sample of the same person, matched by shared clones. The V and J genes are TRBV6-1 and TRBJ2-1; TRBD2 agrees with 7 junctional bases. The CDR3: CASSELGGGSYNEQFF. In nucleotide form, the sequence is TGTGCCAGCAGTGAATTAGGCGGGGGATCCTACAATGAGCAGTTCTTC.